The 16 T cell receptor beta chains in this list originate from one sample, sequenced in a study of control samples from healthy donors and cancer patients. Assay used: immunoSEQ multiplex PCR; TCRdb lists only in-frame clones, some missing. The repertoire holds 91,000 or so clones, with just over 90% as singletons. The specimen was blood. These receptors all stem from a woman aged 25 to 39 in good health.

The chain is built from TRBV7-2 and TRBJ1-3; 8 bases match TRBD1. Germline V gene lookup returns CDR1 SGHTA and CDR2 FQGNSA. V lost 5 bases and J lost 4; bases outside the gene matches: 4. CDR3 length: 14 amino acids. The CDR3: CASSRGTGGNTIYF. CDR3 coding DNA: TGTGCCAGCAGCCGGGGGACAGGAGGAAACACCATATATTTT.

The chain combines TRBV18 with TRBJ2-7; the D gene is possibly TRBD1 (6 bases). The CDR3 loop spans 13 amino acids. The germline CDR1 and CDR2 sequences are KGHSH and LQKENI. Trimming pared 2 bases from V and 3 bases from J, leaving 8 bases between. The CDR3 bases are TGTGCCAGCTCACCAACAGGGAACTACGAGCAGTACTTC. It yields the protein CASSPTGNYEQYF.

The chain joins TRBV19 to TRBJ2-7; possible D gene TRBD2, 6 bases. V was trimmed by 6 bases and J by 5 bases, leaving 17 bases between them. The CDR3 contains 14 residues. Germline assignment: CDR1 LNHDA and CDR2 SQIVND (reference sequence). CDR3: CASSGRQGGDEQYF. In nucleotides, the CDR3 is TGTGCCAGTAGCGGAAGGCAGGGAGGCGACGAGCAGTACTTC.

This clone was observed once. This CDR3 is CASSPQGRTGNSPLHF. CDR3 nucleotides: TGTGCCAGCTCACCACAGGGTCGGACGGGGAATTCACCCCTCCACTTT. The chain has TRBV18 and TRBJ1-6, with D unclear. This CDR3 region has 16 residues. V lost 1 base and J lost 7, with 14 bases in between. In germline, CDR1 is KGHSH, CDR2 LQKENI. Full variable domain (rest looked up from reference TRBV18 and TRBJ1-6): NAGVMQNPRHLVRRRGQEARLRCSPMKGHSHVYWYRQLPEEGLKFMVYLQKENIIDESGMPKERFSAEFPKEGPSILRIQQVVRGDSAAYFCASSPQGRTGNSPLHFGNGTRLTVT.

As DNA, the CDR3 is TGTGCCAGCAGCTTCCTTGGGACAGGGGGCACTGAAGCTTTCTTT. It encodes CASSFLGTGGTEAFF. This chain joins TRBV5-5 and TRBJ1-1; 11 bases match TRBD1. Germline loops: CDR1 SGHKS, CDR2 YYEKEE (reference sequence). The V segment lost 2 bases and the J segment 4 bases; nucleotides outside the gene matches: 4. This CDR3 is built from 15 residues.

The V call is TRBV20-1, the J call TRBJ2-7; TRBD2 aligns across 7 bases. The CDR3 sequence is 11 residues long. The V gene end was trimmed by 2 bases and the J gene end by 7 bases; junction bases not matched to a gene: 2. CDR1 is DFQATT, CDR2 SNEGSKA, per germline (reference sequence). The CDR3 loop reads CSARQGGEQYF. Here the CDR3 DNA reads TGCAGTGCTAGACAGGGAGGGGAGCAGTACTTC.

V usage is TRBV18 and J usage is TRBJ1-1; D not resolved. The CDR3 contains 13 residues. Trimming removed 2 bases at V and 0 bases at J, with 4 bases between. Germline values: CDR1 KGHSH, CDR2 LQKENI. The CDR3 region is CASSPGMNTEAFF. The DNA of the CDR3 is TGTGCCAGCTCACCAGGAATGAACACTGAAGCTTTCTTT.

This rearrangement joins TRBV19 to TRBJ1-4, with D possibly being TRBD1 (6 bases). Trimming left V 4 bases short and J 4 bases short, with 16 bases between. This CDR3 region has 16 residues. Germline V lookup: CDR1 LNHDA, CDR2 SQIVND (reference sequence). The CDR3 sequence: CASSSLTGTRNEKLFF. The CDR3 nucleotides read TGTGCCAGTAGTAGCTTAACCGGGACACGTAATGAAAAACTGTTTTTT.

The chain joins TRBV18 to TRBJ2-2; 7 bases are shared with TRBD1. The trim removed 3 bases at V and 1 base at J, leaving 2 bases unmatched. The CDR3 contains 15 residues. Per germline, CDR1 KGHSH and CDR2 LQKENI. The CDR3 reads CASSPRTGNTGELFF. The CDR3, as DNA: TGTGCCAGCTCACCCAGGACAGGGAACACCGGGGAGCTGTTTTTT.

This chain connects TRBV9 to TRBJ2-1; no clear D. V lost 1 base, J lost 1 base, and 15 bases lay in between. The CDR3 contains 17 residues. The V gene's germline CDR1 is SGDLS and CDR2 YYNGEE. CDR3 DNA: TGTGCCAGCAGCGTAATTCCCGTAAGGGCGTCCTACAATGAGCAGTTCTTC. It codes for CASSVIPVRASYNEQFF.

The chain couples TRBV7-8 to TRBJ1-1; 9 positions agree with TRBD1. Germline CDR1 SGHVS, CDR2 FQNEAQ. V shed 5 bases and J 0 bases; nucleotides not matched to a gene: 7. The CDR3 covers 16 residues. CDR3 in DNA: TGTGCCAGCAGCAGGGGGACAGGGTCCATGAACACTGAAGCTTTCTTT. This gives the protein CASSRGTGSMNTEAFF.

The CDR3 loop reads CASSLDRADYNEQFF. For the CDR3, the DNA is TGCGCCAGCAGCTTGGACAGGGCTGACTACAATGAGCAGTTCTTC. J is TRBJ2-1 and V is TRBV5-1; tentative D call: TRBD1 (6 bases). Trimming shortened V by 0 bases and J by 3 bases, and 10 bases separated the two germline ends. This CDR3 contains 15 residues. The germline CDR1 and CDR2 sequences are SGHRS and YFSETQ.

The CDR3 region is CASSLRDREGYTF. The CDR3 DNA follows: TGCGCCAGCAGCCTACGGGACAGGGAAGGCTACACCTTC. The V and J genes are TRBV5-1 and TRBJ1-2, with 9 nucleotides matching TRBD1. The germline V gene has CDR1 SGHRS and CDR2 YFSETQ. The CDR3 has 13 residues. V was pared by 4 bases and J by 8 bases, with 6 bases of the junction left unmatched.

This clone showed up just once. The chain employs TRBV5-1 and TRBJ1-6; the match to TRBD1 covers 7 bases. CDR1 and CDR2 from the germline V gene are SGHRS and YFSETQ. The trim removed 0 bases at V and 2 bases at J, leaving 5 bases unmatched. This CDR3 region has 17 residues. This chain's CDR3 is CASSLVGGPTYNSPLHF. The CDR3 nucleotides read TGCGCCAGCAGCTTGGTAGGGGGCCCTACCTATAATTCACCCCTCCACTTT.

V gene TRBV4-1 combines with J gene TRBJ2-1; 8 nucleotides line up with TRBD2. This CDR3 has 16 amino acids. The germline gives CDR1 MGHRA, CDR2 YSYEKL. Trimming cost V 1 base and J 4 bases; bases outside gene matches: 6. CDR3 sequence: CASSQGGTRAYNEQFF. DNA for the CDR3: TGCGCCAGCAGCCAAGGCGGGACTAGGGCTTACAATGAGCAGTTCTTC.

The chain combines TRBV12-3 or TRBV12-4 with TRBJ1-2; D call uncertain. Trimming stripped 0 bases from V and 2 bases from J, with 1 base between. The CDR3 totals 12 residues. CDR3 in amino acids: CASSLANYGYTF. In DNA, the CDR3 is TGTGCCAGCAGTTTAGCAAACTATGGCTACACCTTC.